This section outlines one T cell receptor beta chain sequence together with its context. Assignments of participants to cohorts depended upon their own reported clinical history. Before being deemed recovered, Cohort 3 donors had two negative PCRs, clearance, or symptom resolution. The source of the sample is a study of blood T cell repertoires in COVID-19. Study at large: T cells, B-cell-depleted T cells, or PBMCs supplied cDNA or gDNA.

The assay was immunoSEQ multiplex PCR, and TCRdb's table has in-frame clones only and misses some. The sample has more than 350,000 clones, 85% to 90% seen once. The receptor comes from a man aged 18 to 30 who had recovered from COVID-19. Sequencing used PBMCs or T cells enriched from blood (not recorded which).

The CDR3 region is CASSNDRGTNEKLFF. The CDR3 DNA is TGTGCCAGCAGTAACGACAGGGGAACTAATGAAAAACTGTTTTTT. V gene TRBV6-5 combines with J gene TRBJ1-4; 8 bases align to TRBD1. This CDR3 region has 15 residues. Germline V CDR1 and CDR2: MNHEY, SVGAGI. V dropped 5 bases and J dropped 1; count of bases not matched to a gene: 3.